A selection of T cell receptor beta chains follows, all from one sample in a study of CD8 T cells in Susac syndrome. TCRdb itself ran the immunoSEQ multiplex PCR reads through MiXCR, one entry per CDR3 protein. The table includes approximately 70,000 distinct CDR3 sequences, 90% to 95% detected once. Sequencing was carried out using CD8+ T cells from PBMCs. These receptors originate from a human donor with multiple sclerosis. Each CDR3 is given with its conserved first and last residue. Each record gives: D gene, clone size, V gene, J gene, CDR3 DNA, CDR3 protein. D genes are given only for firm matches. Clone size is given for some rows only: seen once, a few or many times, or a class if the clone is expanded.

d_gene: .
abundance: few
v_gene: TRBV28
j_gene: TRBJ2-1
CDR3nt: TGTGCCAGCAGTGTTGACAATGAGCAGTTCTTC
CDR3aa: CASSVDNEQFF

d_gene: .
abundance: once
v_gene: TRBV27
j_gene: TRBJ2-3
CDR3nt: TGTGCCAGCAGGGTGGGCGGTTCAGACACAGATACGCAGTATTTT
CDR3aa: CASRVGGSDTDTQYF

d_gene: TRBD1
abundance: .
v_gene: TRBV6-6
j_gene: TRBJ1-1
CDR3nt: TGTGCCAGCAGCCTCGTGGGTCAGGGGGACACTGAAGCTTTCTTT
CDR3aa: CASSLVGQGDTEAFF

d_gene: .
abundance: .
v_gene: TRBV29-1
j_gene: TRBJ1-6
CDR3nt: TGCAGCGCCCAGGATTACGGTTCACCCCTCCACTTT
CDR3aa: CSAQDYGSPLHF

d_gene: TRBD1
abundance: .
v_gene: TRBV28
j_gene: TRBJ2-7
CDR3nt: TGTGCCAGCAGGGACGGACAGGGACCCTACGAGCAGTACTTC
CDR3aa: CASRDGQGPYEQYF

d_gene: TRBD2
abundance: .
v_gene: TRBV20-1
j_gene: TRBJ2-3
CDR3nt: TGCAGTGCCCCCTCCACCGGGGGACTAGCGGGCAGCACAGATACGCAGTATTTT
CDR3aa: CSAPSTGGLAGSTDTQYF

d_gene: TRBD2
abundance: .
v_gene: TRBV4-1
j_gene: TRBJ2-7
CDR3nt: TGCGCCAGCAGCCAAGATGCTAGCGGGAGAGATTCCGAGCAGTACTTC
CDR3aa: CASSQDASGRDSEQYF

d_gene: TRBD2
abundance: once
v_gene: TRBV19
j_gene: TRBJ2-4
CDR3nt: TGTGCCAGACTAGCGGGAGCTAGCCACCCGGCCAAAAACATTCAGTACTTC
CDR3aa: CARLAGASHPAKNIQYF

d_gene: .
abundance: .
v_gene: TRBV20-1
j_gene: TRBJ1-5
CDR3nt: TGCAGTGCTAGAGAGGACACAAATAGCAATCAGCCCCAGCATTTT
CDR3aa: CSAREDTNSNQPQHF

d_gene: TRBD1
abundance: .
v_gene: TRBV29-1
j_gene: TRBJ2-7
CDR3nt: TGCAGCGTTGGTGGGACAGAGTCAGTTTTCTCCTACGAGCAGTACTTC
CDR3aa: CSVGGTESVFSYEQYF

d_gene: .
abundance: .
v_gene: TRBV15
j_gene: TRBJ1-5
CDR3nt: TGTGCCACCAGCAGCAGCCTAGGGACGGGTCAGCCCCAGCATTTT
CDR3aa: CATSSSLGTGQPQHF

d_gene: TRBD2
abundance: .
v_gene: TRBV19
j_gene: TRBJ2-7
CDR3nt: TGTGCCAGTAGTATCGGGAGGCAGAACGAGCAGTACTTC
CDR3aa: CASSIGRQNEQYF

d_gene: .
abundance: .
v_gene: TRBV4-3
j_gene: TRBJ2-1
CDR3nt: TGCGCCAGCAGCCAAGATGATGTACTGAGCTCCTACAATGAGCAGTTCTTC
CDR3aa: CASSQDDVLSSYNEQFF

d_gene: .
abundance: once
v_gene: TRBV7-9
j_gene: TRBJ1-1
CDR3nt: TGTGCCAGCAGCTTACCAGGGGACACTGAAGCTTTCTTT
CDR3aa: CASSLPGDTEAFF

d_gene: .
abundance: .
v_gene: TRBV24-1
j_gene: TRBJ2-3
CDR3nt: TGTGCCACCAGTGATTTGCGGTGGGGTGGCACAGATACGCAGTATTTT
CDR3aa: CATSDLRWGGTDTQYF

d_gene: TRBD1
abundance: .
v_gene: TRBV11-3
j_gene: TRBJ2-2
CDR3nt: TGTGCCAGCAGCTCAGGGACAGGGGTGGCCGGGGAGCTGTTTTTT
CDR3aa: CASSSGTGVAGELFF

d_gene: .
abundance: .
v_gene: TRBV12-3/TRBV12-4
j_gene: TRBJ2-1
CDR3nt: TGTGCCAGCAGCCCCGGCCCTTGGGACAATGAGCAGTTCTTC
CDR3aa: CASSPGPWDNEQFF

d_gene: .
abundance: .
v_gene: TRBV27
j_gene: TRBJ2-7
CDR3nt: TGTGCCAGCAGAGGGACGGCCGACGAGCAGTACTTC
CDR3aa: CASRGTADEQYF

d_gene: TRBD1
abundance: .
v_gene: TRBV2
j_gene: TRBJ2-4
CDR3nt: TGTGCCAGCAGGGAGGGACAGGGGAAAAACATTCAGTACTTC
CDR3aa: CASREGQGKNIQYF

d_gene: .
abundance: .
v_gene: TRBV7-7
j_gene: TRBJ2-7
CDR3nt: TGTGCTAGCAGCTTAGGGGCCGGCCCCTCCTACGAGCAGTACTTC
CDR3aa: CASSLGAGPSYEQYF

d_gene: TRBD2
abundance: .
v_gene: TRBV20-1
j_gene: TRBJ2-7
CDR3nt: TGCAGTGCTAGAGATATGGCGGGAGGGCCTTACGAGCAGTACTTC
CDR3aa: CSARDMAGGPYEQYF

d_gene: .
abundance: .
v_gene: TRBV7-9
j_gene: TRBJ2-5
CDR3nt: TGTGCCAGCAGCTTAATGGGACAACAAGAGACCCAGTACTTC
CDR3aa: CASSLMGQQETQYF

d_gene: .
abundance: .
v_gene: TRBV27
j_gene: TRBJ1-1
CDR3nt: TGTGCCAGCAGTTTTACCGGTTTGAGCACTGAAGCTTTCTTT
CDR3aa: CASSFTGLSTEAFF

d_gene: .
abundance: .
v_gene: TRBV27
j_gene: TRBJ1-2
CDR3nt: TGTGCCAGCAGCACCTCAGGGGCCTATGGCTACACCTTC
CDR3aa: CASSTSGAYGYTF

d_gene: .
abundance: .
v_gene: TRBV5-1
j_gene: TRBJ2-7
CDR3nt: TGCGCCAGCAGCTTGGTTACAGCTCCCTACGAGCAGTACTTC
CDR3aa: CASSLVTAPYEQYF

d_gene: .
abundance: .
v_gene: TRBV28
j_gene: TRBJ1-1
CDR3nt: TGTGCCAGCAGTTTATCGGAGGGGAGTGGGGACACTGAAGCTTTCTTT
CDR3aa: CASSLSEGSGDTEAFF

d_gene: .
abundance: .
v_gene: TRBV28
j_gene: TRBJ2-3
CDR3nt: TGTGCCAGCAGTTTATTGCTAGAGGCGCAGTATTTT
CDR3aa: CASSLLLEAQYF

d_gene: .
abundance: .
v_gene: TRBV24-1
j_gene: TRBJ2-5
CDR3nt: TGTGCCACCAGTGATTATTTACGGCGGCCTGGGACCCAGTACTTC
CDR3aa: CATSDYLRRPGTQYF

d_gene: .
abundance: .
v_gene: TRBV27
j_gene: TRBJ2-7
CDR3nt: TGTGCCAGCAGTTTTGCCAAAGGGAGCGAGCAGTACTTC
CDR3aa: CASSFAKGSEQYF

d_gene: .
abundance: .
v_gene: TRBV15
j_gene: TRBJ1-1
CDR3nt: TGTGCCACCACCCGACCCCCTAACACTGAAGCTTTCTTT
CDR3aa: CATTRPPNTEAFF

d_gene: TRBD1
abundance: .
v_gene: TRBV24-1
j_gene: TRBJ2-7
CDR3nt: TGTGCCACCAGTGATCCCGGGACAGGGACTTACGAGCAGTACTTC
CDR3aa: CATSDPGTGTYEQYF

d_gene: .
abundance: .
v_gene: TRBV12-3/TRBV12-4
j_gene: TRBJ2-1
CDR3nt: TGTGCCAGCAGTTTTGGGGTAACCAATGAGCAGTTCTTC
CDR3aa: CASSFGVTNEQFF

d_gene: .
abundance: .
v_gene: TRBV13
j_gene: TRBJ2-5
CDR3nt: TGTGCCAGCAGCCGCTTAGGGGAGACCCAGTACTTC
CDR3aa: CASSRLGETQYF

d_gene: .
abundance: .
v_gene: TRBV29-1
j_gene: TRBJ2-7
CDR3nt: TGCAGCGTAGCCGCCGGGCCAGAAGACGAGCAGTACTTC
CDR3aa: CSVAAGPEDEQYF

d_gene: .
abundance: .
v_gene: TRBV27
j_gene: TRBJ1-2
CDR3nt: TGTGCCAGCAGCATAGCTTGGGGGCATGGCTACACCTTC
CDR3aa: CASSIAWGHGYTF

d_gene: .
abundance: .
v_gene: TRBV9
j_gene: TRBJ2-2
CDR3nt: TGTGCCAGCAGCGTAAATAGGGTGGACTCGGCTACGAACACCGGGGAGCTGTTTTTT
CDR3aa: CASSVNRVDSATNTGELFF

d_gene: .
abundance: .
v_gene: TRBV29-1
j_gene: TRBJ1-1
CDR3nt: TGCAGCGTTGAGTTTGCAGGATACACTGAAGCTTTCTTT
CDR3aa: CSVEFAGYTEAFF

d_gene: .
abundance: .
v_gene: TRBV29-1
j_gene: TRBJ1-2
CDR3nt: TGCGGCGTTGAGCGGGGAGTTGGCTATGGCTACACCTTC
CDR3aa: CGVERGVGYGYTF

d_gene: .
abundance: .
v_gene: TRBV4-1
j_gene: TRBJ1-4
CDR3nt: TGCGCCAGCAGCCAAGTTTCCAACGGGAATGAAAAACTGTTTTTT
CDR3aa: CASSQVSNGNEKLFF

d_gene: .
abundance: .
v_gene: TRBV6-5
j_gene: TRBJ2-7
CDR3nt: TGTGCCAGCAGCACCGGGACAACTCCCGAGCAGTACTTC
CDR3aa: CASSTGTTPEQYF

d_gene: .
abundance: .
v_gene: TRBV19
j_gene: TRBJ2-4
CDR3nt: TGTGCCAGCCGAGGGCAGAACATTCAGTACTTC
CDR3aa: CASRGQNIQYF

d_gene: TRBD1
abundance: .
v_gene: TRBV9
j_gene: TRBJ2-3
CDR3nt: TGTGCCAGCAGCGTAGAAGGGGCAGGGGGCGCCGATACGCAGTATTTT
CDR3aa: CASSVEGAGGADTQYF

d_gene: .
abundance: .
v_gene: TRBV29-1
j_gene: TRBJ2-4
CDR3nt: TGCAGCGTTGGGTCAGGGACCAAAAACATTCAGTACTTC
CDR3aa: CSVGSGTKNIQYF

d_gene: .
abundance: .
v_gene: TRBV24-1
j_gene: TRBJ1-2
CDR3nt: TGTGCCACCAGTGATTCGGGTGGGGGACCGGCGGTCTTC
CDR3aa: CATSDSGGGPAVF

d_gene: .
abundance: once
v_gene: TRBV3-1
j_gene: TRBJ2-3
CDR3nt: TGTGCCAGCAGCCCCGCGATGCGTCCAGATACGCAGTATTTT
CDR3aa: CASSPAMRPDTQYF

d_gene: TRBD2
abundance: .
v_gene: TRBV4-1
j_gene: TRBJ2-4
CDR3nt: TGCGCCAGCAGCCAAGAACTAGCGGGAGTGAACATTCAGTACTTC
CDR3aa: CASSQELAGVNIQYF

d_gene: .
abundance: once
v_gene: TRBV7-9
j_gene: TRBJ2-5
CDR3nt: TGTGCCAGCAGCCTCATCACGGTAGGGGCCCAAGAGACCCAGTACTTC
CDR3aa: CASSLITVGAQETQYF

d_gene: TRBD1
abundance: .
v_gene: TRBV20-1
j_gene: TRBJ2-3
CDR3nt: TGCAGTGCTATAGGACAGGGAGGCACAGATACGCAGTATTTT
CDR3aa: CSAIGQGGTDTQYF

d_gene: TRBD1
abundance: .
v_gene: TRBV27
j_gene: TRBJ1-1
CDR3nt: TGTGCCAGCAGCAATTCCGGGCTCGGACAGGAAAACACTGAAGCTTTCTTT
CDR3aa: CASSNSGLGQENTEAFF

d_gene: .
abundance: .
v_gene: TRBV25-1
j_gene: TRBJ2-4
CDR3nt: TGTGCCAGCAGTGACGAAGGCGGGATAGCCAAAAACATTCAGTACTTC
CDR3aa: CASSDEGGIAKNIQYF

d_gene: TRBD1
abundance: .
v_gene: TRBV29-1
j_gene: TRBJ2-7
CDR3nt: TGCAGCGCCTGGACAGGGGTTTCCTACGAGCAGTACTTC
CDR3aa: CSAWTGVSYEQYF

d_gene: .
abundance: .
v_gene: TRBV9
j_gene: TRBJ1-6
CDR3nt: TGTGCCAGCAGCGTAGGGAATGGGGCACCCCTCCACTTT
CDR3aa: CASSVGNGAPLHF

d_gene: .
abundance: .
v_gene: TRBV15
j_gene: TRBJ2-1
CDR3nt: TGTGCCACCAGCAGCTCAAGCGGCAATGAGCAGTTCTTC
CDR3aa: CATSSSSGNEQFF

d_gene: .
abundance: .
v_gene: TRBV27
j_gene: TRBJ1-5
CDR3nt: TGTGCCAGCAGGGAGGGAGGGAGCAATCAGCCCCAGCATTTT
CDR3aa: CASREGGSNQPQHF

d_gene: .
abundance: once
v_gene: TRBV9
j_gene: TRBJ2-2
CDR3nt: TGTGCCAGCAGCGTAGCACAGCTGAACACCGGGGAGCTGTTTTTT
CDR3aa: CASSVAQLNTGELFF